The 22 T cell receptor beta chains below were found in one sample sequenced in a study of T cell responses to AZD1222 COVID-19 vaccine. Profiling relied on immunoSEQ multiplex PCR, and the TCRdb table lists in-frame clones only, not all of them. The sample lists roughly 170,000 clones, 75% to 95% occurring once. The sample in question was peripheral blood, obtained on day 0 of AZD1222 vaccination. These receptors were taken from an adult in good health.

The CDR3 DNA is TGTGCCAGCAGCCAGAGGAACACTGAAGCTTTCTTT. Its protein product is CASSQRNTEAFF. The chain joins TRBV12-3 or TRBV12-4 to TRBJ1-1; no definite D call. The CDR3 runs 12 residues. V dropped 6 bases and J dropped 1 base, with 6 bases sitting between them.

The gene calls are TRBV7-2 and TRBJ1-1; the D is unclear. CDR3 length: 17 amino acids. Germline V gene sequence: CDR1 SGHTA, CDR2 FQGNSA. The V end was cut by 0 bases, the J end by 0 bases, with 14 bases between. CDR3 DNA sequence: TGTGCCAGCAGCTTAGCGCCCCTCTCCGCCTTGAACACTGAAGCTTTCTTT. Translation gives CASSLAPLSALNTEAFF.

This clone was observed a few times. V and J are TRBV9 and TRBJ2-3; 10 nucleotides agree with TRBD1. Germline lookup yields CDR1 SGDLS and CDR2 YYNGEE. Losses at the gene ends were 4 bases for V and 5 bases for J; bases not matched to a gene: 10. The CDR3 runs 16 residues. CDR3 residues: CASSTGDRGAEDTQYF. CDR3 in DNA: TGTGCCAGCAGCACCGGGGACAGGGGTGCTGAAGATACGCAGTATTTT.

The chain carries TRBV7-9 and TRBJ1-5, with D possibly being TRBD1 (5 bases). V was shortened by 5 bases and J by 7 bases, with 12 bases between the two germline ends. The CDR3 is 13 amino acids. Germline V lookup: CDR1 SEHNR, CDR2 FQNEAQ (reference sequence). This chain's CDR3 is CASSPNQGQPQHF. The DNA for the CDR3 is TGTGCCAGCAGCCCTAACCAGGGCCAGCCCCAGCATTTT.

The rearrangement uses TRBV4-1 and TRBJ1-6; 10 positions match TRBD1. Germline V lookup: CDR1 MGHRA, CDR2 YSYEKL. CDR3 length equals 18 residues. J was trimmed by 8 bases and V by 1 base; bases with no gene match: 11. CDR3 bases: TGCGCCAGCAGCCAAGCTCTGGGCCGAGGACAGGGGGATTCACCCCTCCACTTT. This codes for CASSQALGRGQGDSPLHF.

This chain connects TRBV7-2 to TRBJ1-6; no definite D call. CDR3 length: 13 residues. The V and J ends lost 2 bases and 12 bases respectively, with 11 bases between them. CDR1 is SGHTA, CDR2 FQGNSA, per germline. This CDR3 is CASSLNMGGPLHF. DNA for the CDR3: TGTGCCAGCAGCTTAAACATGGGTGGACCCCTCCACTTT.

The gene calls are TRBV13 and TRBJ1-2; perhaps TRBD1 as D (5 bases). The germline gives CDR1 PRHDT, CDR2 FYEKMQ (reference sequence). Trimming removed 6 bases at V and 7 bases at J, with 12 bases between. The length of the CDR3 is 12 residues. CDR3 coding DNA: TGTGCCAGCAGTCGGTTAGACAGTGGCTACACCTTC. Protein sequence: CASSRLDSGYTF.

The rearrangement joins TRBV6-5 to TRBJ1-6; 8 nucleotides align to TRBD1. The CDR3 contains 12 residues. Germline CDR1 reads MNHEY; CDR2 reads SVGAGI. With V trimmed by 7 bases and J by 7 bases, 0 bases remained unmatched. Here the CDR3 DNA reads TGTGCCAGCACAGGGGGCAATTCACCCCTCCACTTT. This encodes CASTGGNSPLHF.

This clone has just one count. The chain carries TRBV6-5 and TRBJ1-6; the D is unclear. V was shortened by 7 bases and J by 10 bases, with 17 bases between the two germline ends. This CDR3 has 14 residues. The germline V gene has CDR1 MNHEY and CDR2 SVGAGI. CDR3 protein: CASTSGEIDSPLHF. CDR3 sequence (DNA): TGTGCCAGCACCTCCGGGGAAATAGACTCACCCCTCCACTTT.

The chain employs TRBV27 and TRBJ1-5, with 9 bases matching TRBD1. Germline CDR1 reads MNHEY; CDR2 reads SMNVEV (reference sequence). The ends lost 7 bases at V and 0 bases at J; junction bases unmatched: 4. CDR3 length equals 15 residues. CDR3 amino acids: CASTRTGDSNQPQHF. DNA of the CDR3: TGTGCCAGCACACGGACAGGGGATAGCAATCAGCCCCAGCATTTT.

The rearrangement joins TRBV14 to TRBJ2-3; D possibly uses TRBD1 or TRBD2 (6 bases each). Germline lookup yields CDR1 SGHDN and CDR2 FVKESK. The CDR3 runs 15 residues. V dropped 4 bases and J dropped 6 bases, with 17 bases sitting between them. This CDR3 reads CASSPPGGRGDTQYF. The CDR3 nucleotides read TGTGCCAGCAGCCCCCCCGGGGGCAGGGGCGATACGCAGTATTTT.

Comments on this clone: Other DNA sequences in the same sample also yield this CDR3. The rearrangement joins TRBV29-1 to TRBJ2-5; no clear D gene. CDR3 size: 12 residues. CDR1 SQVTM and CDR2 ANQGSEA come from the germline V gene. Deletions cut 0 bases from V and 5 bases from J, with 7 bases between. The CDR3 region has the DNA TGCAGCGTTGAAGACAGGCGGGAGACCCAGTACTTC. Encoded protein: CSVEDRRETQYF.

CDR3 bases: TGTGCCAGCAAAGGGACTAGCGGGGGGGCCGGGTTAAGTGGGGAGCTGTTTTTT. Protein: CASKGTSGGAGLSGELFF. The V and J genes are TRBV2 and TRBJ2-2, with TRBD2 matching over 16 bases. Germline V lookup: CDR1 SNHLY, CDR2 FYNNEI. CDR3 length: 18 residues. V shed 7 bases, J shed 8 bases, and the junction held 13 bases outside the gene matches.

The J gene is TRBJ2-7, the V gene TRBV27, with a possible D match to TRBD1 (5 bases). CDR1 is MNHEY, CDR2 SMNVEV, per germline (reference sequence). The CDR3 length is 14 residues. Trimming left V 2 bases short and J 2 bases short, with 10 bases between. This CDR3 is CASSLVAGTYEQYF. The CDR3 bases are TGTGCCAGCAGTTTAGTGGCAGGGACCTACGAGCAGTACTTC.

The rearrangement links TRBV27 to TRBJ2-5; D remains ambiguous. The CDR3 is 14 amino acids. Trimming took off 2 bases at V and 3 bases at J, with 10 bases between the two ends. Per germline, CDR1 MNHEY and CDR2 SMNVEV (reference sequence). The CDR3 DNA reads as TGTGCCAGCAGTTTAAACTCACTCGAAGAGACCCAGTACTTC. Translating it yields CASSLNSLEETQYF.

This clone was detected a few times. The rearrangement uses TRBV7-2 and TRBJ1-2, with a tentative D call TRBD1 (5 bases). Germline-derived CDR1 and CDR2 are SGHTA and FQGNSA. Trimming shortened V by 0 bases and J by 0 bases, and 11 bases separated the two germline ends. There are 16 residues in the CDR3. CDR3: CASSLAGGGANYGYTF. As DNA, the CDR3 is TGTGCCAGCAGCTTAGCGGGGGGGGGAGCTAACTATGGCTACACCTTC.

The J gene is TRBJ1-3, the V gene TRBV9; D gene ambiguous. Germline values: CDR1 SGDLS, CDR2 YYNGEE. The CDR3 totals 14 residues. Trimming pared 0 bases from V and 7 bases from J, leaving 11 bases between. The CDR3 DNA is TGTGCCAGCAGCGTAGCGGCATTGGGGAACACCATATATTTT. Its translation is CASSVAALGNTIYF.

V gene TRBV5-1 combines with J gene TRBJ2-5; perhaps D is TRBD1 or TRBD2 (5 bases each). Germline values: CDR1 SGHRS, CDR2 YFSETQ. The CDR3 runs to 14 residues. Trimming pared 0 bases from V and 5 bases from J, leaving 11 bases between. CDR3 sequence: CASSLGGKGETQYF. The CDR3 DNA is TGCGCCAGCAGCTTGGGGGGGAAGGGCGAGACCCAGTACTTC.

The chain couples TRBV9 to TRBJ2-2; D unclear. The CDR3 consists of 13 residues. Germline CDR1 SGDLS, CDR2 YYNGEE. The ends were cut back, 1 base at V and 6 bases at J, with 7 bases in the middle. The CDR3 nucleotides are TGTGCCAGCAGCGTATTGGGGTCCGGGGAGCTGTTTTTT. This gives the protein CASSVLGSGELFF.

The chain employs TRBV5-4 and TRBJ2-7; 12 bases agree with TRBD2. Trimming took 3 bases from V and 4 from J; bases not matched to a gene: 2. Germline CDR1 reads SGHNT; CDR2 reads YYREEE (reference sequence). This CDR3 is built from 14 residues. CDR3 nucleotide sequence: TGTGCCAGCAGCTCTAGCGGGGGGGCGTACGAGCAGTACTTC. It codes for CASSSSGGAYEQYF.

The sample holds a few counts of this clone. The chain carries TRBV7-9 and TRBJ1-1; no clear D. Germline CDR1 reads SEHNR; CDR2 reads FQNEAQ (reference sequence). V was clipped by 6 bases and J by 0 bases, with 5 bases between them. This CDR3 has 12 amino acids. CDR3 nucleotide sequence: TGTGCCAGCAGGCAATTGAACACTGAAGCTTTCTTT. Its protein product is CASRQLNTEAFF.

The chain employs TRBV5-6 and TRBJ1-1; TRBD1 is a possible D gene (6 bases). CDR3 length equals 17 residues. Trimming shortened V by 4 bases and J by 3 bases, and 22 bases separated the two germline ends. Germline V lookup: CDR1 SGHDT, CDR2 YYEEEE. The DNA for the CDR3 is TGTGCCAGCAGCGACTACAGGGAACCTCTCGCGGACACTGAAGCTTTCTTT. Its protein product is CASSDYREPLADTEAFF.